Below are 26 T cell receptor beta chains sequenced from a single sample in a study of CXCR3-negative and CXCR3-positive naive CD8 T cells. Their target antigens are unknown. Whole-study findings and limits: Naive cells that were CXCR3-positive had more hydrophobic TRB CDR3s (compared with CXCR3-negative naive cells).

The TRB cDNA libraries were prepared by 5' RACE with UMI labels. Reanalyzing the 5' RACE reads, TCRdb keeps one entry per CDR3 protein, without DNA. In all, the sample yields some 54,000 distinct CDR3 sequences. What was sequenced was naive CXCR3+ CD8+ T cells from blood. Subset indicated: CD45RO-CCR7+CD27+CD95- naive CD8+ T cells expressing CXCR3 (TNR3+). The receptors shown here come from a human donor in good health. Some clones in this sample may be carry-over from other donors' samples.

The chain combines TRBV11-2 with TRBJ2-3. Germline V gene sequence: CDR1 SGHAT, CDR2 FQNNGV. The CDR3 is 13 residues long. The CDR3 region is CASSLHRTDTQYF.

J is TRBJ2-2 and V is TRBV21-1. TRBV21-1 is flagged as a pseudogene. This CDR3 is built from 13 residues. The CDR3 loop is CASSKGDIGELFF.

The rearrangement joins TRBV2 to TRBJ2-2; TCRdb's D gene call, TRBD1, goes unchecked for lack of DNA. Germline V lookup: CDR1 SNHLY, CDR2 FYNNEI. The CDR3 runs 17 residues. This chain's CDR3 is CASSDSGGQWNTGELFF.

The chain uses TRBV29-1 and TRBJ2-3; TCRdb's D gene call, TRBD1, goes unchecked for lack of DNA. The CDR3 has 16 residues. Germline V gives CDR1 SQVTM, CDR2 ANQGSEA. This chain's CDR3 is CSVEEQGIPITDTQYF.

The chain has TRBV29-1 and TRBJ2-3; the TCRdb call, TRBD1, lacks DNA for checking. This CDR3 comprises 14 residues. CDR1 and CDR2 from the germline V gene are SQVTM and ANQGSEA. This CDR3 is CSVPTGGRPDTQYF.

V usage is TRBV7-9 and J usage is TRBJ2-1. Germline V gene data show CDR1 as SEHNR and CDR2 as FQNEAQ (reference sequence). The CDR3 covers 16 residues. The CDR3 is CASSPMGTSTYNEQFF.

The CDR3 is CSVVPQGDYGYTF. The genes are TRBV29-1 and TRBJ1-2; TCRdb designates TRBD1, a call that cannot be tested without DNA. Germline lookup yields CDR1 SQVTM and CDR2 ANQGSEA. This CDR3 is 13 amino acids long.

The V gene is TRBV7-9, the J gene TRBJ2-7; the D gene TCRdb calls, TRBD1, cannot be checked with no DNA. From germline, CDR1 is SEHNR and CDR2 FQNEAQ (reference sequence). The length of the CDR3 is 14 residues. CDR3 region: CASSETGAYYEQYF.

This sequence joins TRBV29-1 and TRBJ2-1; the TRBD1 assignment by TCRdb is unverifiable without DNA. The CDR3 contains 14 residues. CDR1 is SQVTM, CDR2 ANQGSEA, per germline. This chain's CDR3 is CSVGGVTPYNEQFF.

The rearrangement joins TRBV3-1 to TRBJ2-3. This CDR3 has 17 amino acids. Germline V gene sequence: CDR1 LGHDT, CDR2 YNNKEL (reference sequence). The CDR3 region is CASSQTARPDGLDTQYF.

The chain's CDR3 is CASSLTGGYSNQPQHF. The V and J genes are TRBV27 and TRBJ1-5; the D gene TCRdb calls, TRBD1, cannot be checked with no DNA. CDR3 length: 16 amino acids. Germline V gene lookup returns CDR1 MNHEY and CDR2 SMNVEV (reference sequence).

The CDR3 region is CATSRGQGVWSQGTDTQYF. This sequence joins TRBV15 and TRBJ2-3; TCRdb returns TRBD1, unconfirmable since there is no DNA. Germline CDR1 and CDR2: LNHNV and YYDKDF (reference sequence). The CDR3 has 19 amino acids.

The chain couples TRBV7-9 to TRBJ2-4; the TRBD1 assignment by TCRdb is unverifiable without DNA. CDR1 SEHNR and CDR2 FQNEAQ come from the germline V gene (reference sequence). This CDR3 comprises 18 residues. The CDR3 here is CASSYPGRPNLAKNIQYF.

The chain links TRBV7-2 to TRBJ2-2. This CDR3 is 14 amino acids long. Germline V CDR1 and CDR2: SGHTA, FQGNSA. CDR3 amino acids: CASSLHSNTGELFF.

This chain's CDR3 is CATSPSRAGGQETQYF. The gene calls are TRBV15 and TRBJ2-5; the TRBD2 assignment by TCRdb is unverifiable without DNA. The CDR3 sequence is 16 residues long. Germline lookup yields CDR1 LNHNV and CDR2 YYDKDF (reference sequence).

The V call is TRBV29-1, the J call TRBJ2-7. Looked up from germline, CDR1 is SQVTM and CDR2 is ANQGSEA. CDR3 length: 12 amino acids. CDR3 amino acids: CSVEGQNYEQYF.

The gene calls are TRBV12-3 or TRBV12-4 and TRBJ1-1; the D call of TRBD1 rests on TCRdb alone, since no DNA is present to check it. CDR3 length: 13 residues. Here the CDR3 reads CASSRPGIGEAFF.

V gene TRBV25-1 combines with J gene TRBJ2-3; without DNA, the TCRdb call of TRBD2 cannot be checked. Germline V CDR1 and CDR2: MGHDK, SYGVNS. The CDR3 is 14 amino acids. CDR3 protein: CASSDGGAVDTQYF.

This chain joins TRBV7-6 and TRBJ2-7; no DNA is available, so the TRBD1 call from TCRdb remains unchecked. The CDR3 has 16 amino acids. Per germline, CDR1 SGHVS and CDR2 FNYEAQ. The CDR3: CASSWETGDYGNEQYF.

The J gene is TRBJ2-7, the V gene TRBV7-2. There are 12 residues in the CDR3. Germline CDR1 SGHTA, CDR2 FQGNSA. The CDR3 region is CASSSQTYEQYF.

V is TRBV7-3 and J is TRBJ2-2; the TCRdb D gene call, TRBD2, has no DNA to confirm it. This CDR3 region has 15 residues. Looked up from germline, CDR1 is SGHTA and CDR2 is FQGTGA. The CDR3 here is CASREHGLGTGELFF.

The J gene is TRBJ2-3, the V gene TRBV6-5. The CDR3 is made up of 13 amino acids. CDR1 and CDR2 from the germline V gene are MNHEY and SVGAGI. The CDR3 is CASSYYRADTQYF.

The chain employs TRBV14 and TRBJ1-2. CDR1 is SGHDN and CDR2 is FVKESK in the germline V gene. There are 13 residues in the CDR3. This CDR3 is CASSIGSGYGYTF.

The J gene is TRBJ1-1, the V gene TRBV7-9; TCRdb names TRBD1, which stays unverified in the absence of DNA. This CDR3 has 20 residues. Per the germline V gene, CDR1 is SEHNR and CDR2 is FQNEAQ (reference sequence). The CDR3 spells CASSSSIQGGKGHGNTEAFF.

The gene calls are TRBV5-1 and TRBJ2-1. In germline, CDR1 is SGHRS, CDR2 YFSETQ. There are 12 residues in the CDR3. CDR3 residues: CASSFEGNEQFF.

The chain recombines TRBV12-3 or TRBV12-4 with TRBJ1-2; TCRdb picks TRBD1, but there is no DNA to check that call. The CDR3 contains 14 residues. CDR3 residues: CASSPGQVRNGYTF.